This entry lists 7 T cell receptor beta chains sequenced from one sample in a study of T cell responses to AZD1222 COVID-19 vaccine. TCRdb's table, derived via immunoSEQ multiplex PCR, lists solely in-frame clones and lacks some. The top ten clones hold 2.4% of a sample with about 120,000 clones, 88% of them seen once. The specimen was peripheral blood, collected on day 0 of AZD1222 vaccination. These receptors were taken from an adult in good health.

V usage is TRBV6-5 and J usage is TRBJ1-2; D is unclear. Germline lookup yields CDR1 MNHEY and CDR2 SVGAGI. Trimming shortened V by 0 bases and J by 8 bases, and 7 bases separated the two germline ends. This CDR3 has 12 residues. The CDR3 sequence is CASSYSQDGYTF. The CDR3 DNA sequence: TGTGCCAGCAGTTACTCTCAGGACGGCTACACCTTC.

This chain links TRBV9 with TRBJ1-1; 7 bases are a match to TRBD1. The germline CDR1 and CDR2 sequences are SGDLS and YYNGEE. The V gene end was trimmed by 0 bases and the J gene end by 6 bases; junction bases not matched to a gene: 5. The CDR3 sequence is 14 residues long. CDR3 amino acids: CASSVVGQPSEAFF. The DNA for the CDR3 is TGTGCCAGCAGCGTAGTGGGACAGCCCTCTGAAGCTTTCTTT.

This chain uses TRBV9 with TRBJ2-5, with D perhaps matching TRBD1 or TRBD2 (6 bases each). Germline assignment: CDR1 SGDLS and CDR2 YYNGEE. V lost 0 bases and J 5 bases, leaving 14 bases between the germline ends. This CDR3 is 15 amino acids long. CDR3 sequence: CASSVGGGLRETQYF. The CDR3 DNA reads TGTGCCAGCAGCGTAGGTGGGGGGCTGAGGGAGACCCAGTACTTC.

This clone was detected a few times. The chain uses TRBV28 and TRBJ1-5; 10 bases are shared with TRBD1. Germline V lookup: CDR1 MDHEN, CDR2 SYDVKM. The CDR3 runs to 17 residues. With 5 bases clipped from V and 2 bases from J, the junction kept 9 bases outside the gene matches. The CDR3 DNA reads as TGTGCCAGCAGTGCAACTTCCGGGACAGGGGGCAATCAGCCCCAGCATTTT. It encodes CASSATSGTGGNQPQHF.

This sequence joins TRBV19 and TRBJ1-1; D may be TRBD1 (6 bases). The length of the CDR3 is 14 residues. Germline V gene sequence: CDR1 LNHDA, CDR2 SQIVND (reference sequence). Trimming shortened V by 5 bases and J by 4 bases, and 14 bases separated the two germline ends. CDR3 loop: CASSSLIRGTEAFF. The CDR3 nucleotides read TGTGCCAGTAGTTCCCTAATCAGGGGCACTGAAGCTTTCTTT.

Here the CDR3 reads CASTLQGHSNQPQHF. In nucleotides, the CDR3 is TGTGCCAGTACCCTACAGGGTCATAGCAATCAGCCCCAGCATTTT. The rearrangement links TRBV19 to TRBJ1-5, with D tentatively TRBD1 (6 bases). V was shortened by 7 bases and J by 0 bases, with 13 bases between the two germline ends. Germline assignment: CDR1 LNHDA and CDR2 SQIVND (reference sequence). There are 15 residues in the CDR3.

This chain connects TRBV30 to TRBJ1-2, with D unclear. There are 11 residues in the CDR3. The V gene's germline CDR1 is GTSNPN and CDR2 SVGIG (reference sequence). V was pared by 2 bases and J by 12 bases, with 13 bases between. CDR3 loop: CAWSSSDRNTF. The CDR3 DNA reads as TGTGCCTGGAGTTCATCGGACCGTAACACCTTC.